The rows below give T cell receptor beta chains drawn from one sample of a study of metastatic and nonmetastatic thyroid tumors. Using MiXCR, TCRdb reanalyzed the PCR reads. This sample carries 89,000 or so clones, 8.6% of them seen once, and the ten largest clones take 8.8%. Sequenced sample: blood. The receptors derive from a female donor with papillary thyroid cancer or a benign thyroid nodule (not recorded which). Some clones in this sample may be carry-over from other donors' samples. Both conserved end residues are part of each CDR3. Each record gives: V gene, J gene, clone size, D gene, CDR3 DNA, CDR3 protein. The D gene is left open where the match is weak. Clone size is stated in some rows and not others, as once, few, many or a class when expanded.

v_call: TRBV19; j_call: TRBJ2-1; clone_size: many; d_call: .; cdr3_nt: TGTGCCACTAATGGGGAATTAAATGAGCAGTTCTTC; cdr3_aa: CATNGELNEQFF
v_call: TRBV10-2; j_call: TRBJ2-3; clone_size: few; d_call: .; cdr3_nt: TGCGCCAGCAGTGAGTTCGTCGAGAGCACAGATACGCAGTATTTT; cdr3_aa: CASSEFVESTDTQYF
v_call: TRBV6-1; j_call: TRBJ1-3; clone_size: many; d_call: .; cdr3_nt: TGTGCCAGCAGTGAAACGGTCGGAAAGGGGACTGGAAACACCATATATTTT; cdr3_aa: CASSETVGKGTGNTIYF
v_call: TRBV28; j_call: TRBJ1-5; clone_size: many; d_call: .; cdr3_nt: TGTGCCAGCAGTCCGGATTTGCAGCCCCAGCATTTT; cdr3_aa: CASSPDLQPQHF
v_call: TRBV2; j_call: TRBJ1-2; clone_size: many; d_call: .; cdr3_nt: TGTGCCAGCAGGATAGGGGGAGAGGAGGGCTACACCTTC; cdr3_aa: CASRIGGEEGYTF
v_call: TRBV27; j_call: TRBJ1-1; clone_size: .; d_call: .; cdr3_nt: TGTGCCAGCAGTCCTCACCTCTACGACAGACAGAACACTGAAGCTTTCTTT; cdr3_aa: CASSPHLYDRQNTEAFF
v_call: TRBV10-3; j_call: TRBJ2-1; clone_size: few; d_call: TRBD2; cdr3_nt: TGTGCCATCAGTGACCCCGATGGAGCGGGGGGTAACAATGAGCAGTTCTTC; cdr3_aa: CAISDPDGAGGNNEQFF
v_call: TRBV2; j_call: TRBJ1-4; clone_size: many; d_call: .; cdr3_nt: TGTGCCAGCAGAAGCTTCGTGAATGAAAAACTGTTTTTT; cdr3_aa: CASRSFVNEKLFF
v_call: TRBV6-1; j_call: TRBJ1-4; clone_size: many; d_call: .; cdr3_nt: TGTGCCAGCAGCTATGGGAGGGGTGAATACGAAAAACTGTTTTTT; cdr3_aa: CASSYGRGEYEKLFF
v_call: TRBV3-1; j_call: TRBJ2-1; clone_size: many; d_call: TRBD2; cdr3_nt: TGTGCCAGCAGCCTTGGACTAGCGGGTTCGGCACAGCAGTTCTTC; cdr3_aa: CASSLGLAGSAQQFF
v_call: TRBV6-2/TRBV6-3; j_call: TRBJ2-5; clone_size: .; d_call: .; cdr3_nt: TGTGCCAGCAGAGAACAGGAGGTTGCGGATACCCATTACTTC; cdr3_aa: CASREQEVADTHYF
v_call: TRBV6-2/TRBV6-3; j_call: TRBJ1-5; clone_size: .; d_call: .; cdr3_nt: TGTGCCAGCAGTTACTCGACAAATAGCAATCAGCCCCAGCATTTT; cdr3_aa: CASSYSTNSNQPQHF
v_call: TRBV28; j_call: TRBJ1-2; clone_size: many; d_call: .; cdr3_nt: TGTGCCAGCACCGAGAGCGGGGGCGCCCATGGCTACACCTTC; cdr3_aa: CASTESGGAHGYTF
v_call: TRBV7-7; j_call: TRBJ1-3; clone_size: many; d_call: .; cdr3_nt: TGTGCCAGCAGCCTCGGGCTCCCCAGCTCTGGAAACACCATATATTTT; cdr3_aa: CASSLGLPSSGNTIYF
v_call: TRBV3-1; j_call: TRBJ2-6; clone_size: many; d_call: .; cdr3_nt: TGTGCCAGCAGCGACCGGGCGGCTGGGGCCAACGTCCTGACTTTC; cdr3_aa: CASSDRAAGANVLTF
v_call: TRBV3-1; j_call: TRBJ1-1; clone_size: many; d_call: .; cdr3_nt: TGTGCCAGCAGCCCCGGGACAACGAACACTGAAGCTTTCTTT; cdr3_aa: CASSPGTTNTEAFF
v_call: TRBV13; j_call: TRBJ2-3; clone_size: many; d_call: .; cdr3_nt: TGTGCCAGCAGCAGTAGCCGCTCTTATACCGGCACAGATACGCAGTATTTT; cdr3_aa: CASSSSRSYTGTDTQYF